Shown below are 6 T cell receptor beta chains from a single sample sequenced in a study of blood T cell repertoires in COVID-19. Here immunoSEQ multiplex PCR was the method, and the copy in TCRdb shows in-frame clones only, minus some. Of hundreds of thousands of clones in the sample, 70% to 90% were seen once. Source material: PBMCs or T cells enriched from blood (not recorded which). The receptors come from a woman in her thirties who had recovered from COVID-19.

This clone was detected once. The J gene is TRBJ1-6, the V gene TRBV19, with TRBD1 matching 7 bases. V gave up 6 bases and J gave up 10 bases; unmatched junction bases: 9. The CDR3 extends over 14 amino acids. From germline, CDR1 is LNHDA and CDR2 SQIVND (reference sequence). This CDR3 is CASRTLQGWSPLHF. The CDR3, as DNA: TGTGCCAGTAGGACCCTACAGGGGTGGTCACCCCTCCACTTT.

J is TRBJ2-1 and V is TRBV9; D is unclear. The CDR3 covers 15 residues. The germline V and J ends were trimmed by 3 bases and 4 bases, with 14 bases remaining between them. CDR1 and CDR2 (germline): SGDLS, YYNGEE. The DNA for the CDR3 is TGTGCCAGCAGCGCCCCAGGTTTTAGGTACAATGAGCAGTTCTTC. Amino acid sequence: CASSAPGFRYNEQFF.

V usage is TRBV7-2 and J usage is TRBJ1-2; D unclear. The CDR3 has 15 residues. V was trimmed by 0 bases and J by 5 bases, leaving 13 bases between them. CDR1 is SGHTA and CDR2 is FQGNSA in the germline V gene. CDR3 sequence: CASSLATDGLYGYTF. Here the CDR3 DNA reads TGTGCCAGCAGCTTAGCGACGGACGGACTTTATGGCTACACCTTC.

The rearrangement uses TRBV27 and TRBJ2-7, with D perhaps TRBD2 (6 bases). There are 14 residues in the CDR3. CDR1 MNHEY and CDR2 SMNVEV come from the germline V gene (reference sequence). The V end lost 4 bases, the J end lost 4 bases, and 14 bases lay between the germline ends. The CDR3 protein is CASSYGGVGYEQYF. Here the CDR3 DNA reads TGTGCCAGCAGTTACGGGGGTGTTGGATACGAGCAGTACTTC.

The rearrangement uses TRBV2 and TRBJ2-7; 13 bases agree with TRBD2. The CDR3 loop spans 14 amino acids. CDR1 is SNHLY and CDR2 is FYNNEI in the germline V gene. The V and J ends lost 3 bases and 4 bases, in that order; junction bases with no gene match: 0. The CDR3 region has the DNA TGTGCCAGCAGTGAGGGACTAGCGGGATACGAGCAGTACTTC. It translates to CASSEGLAGYEQYF.

The sample holds one count of this clone. This rearrangement joins TRBV5-4 to TRBJ1-1; D not resolved. The V gene lost 5 bases and the J gene lost 1 base, with 9 bases spanning the gap. The CDR3 runs to 13 residues. Germline-derived CDR1 and CDR2 are SGHNT and YYREEE (reference sequence). The CDR3 DNA sequence: TGTGCCAGCAGGTACGAGGGGAACACTGAAGCTTTCTTT. Protein: CASRYEGNTEAFF.